This T cell receptor (beta chain) stems from a study of blood T cells in healthy people across ages. This clonotype was observed a handful of times. Antigen: not known. A J-beta primer mix and a sample-barcoded 5' primer were used in a second PCR of about 7 to 12 cycles. TCRdb itself ran the 5' RACE reads through MiXCR, one entry per CDR3 protein. Of about a million distinct CDR3 sequences in the sample, approximately 38% are singletons; the top ten hold around 13%. Researchers collected approximately 9.5 milliliters of peripheral blood from every single donor. Study conclusions and caveats: There were more naive CD4+ cells and higher diversity in long-lived donors than in aged donors.

The CDR3 consists of 12 residues. V lost 6 bases to trimming and J lost 7 bases, with 13 bases between them. Germline V gene sequence: CDR1 SQVTM, CDR2 ANQGSEA. The receptor was isolated from a man in his late teens or twenties in good health. What was sequenced was blood. The V and J genes are TRBV29-1 and TRBJ2-1; D possibly uses TRBD1 or TRBD2 (7 bases each). CDR3 region: CSVYRGGNEQFF. In DNA form, the CDR3 reads TGCAGCGTGTACAGGGGAGGGAATGAGCAGTTCTTC.